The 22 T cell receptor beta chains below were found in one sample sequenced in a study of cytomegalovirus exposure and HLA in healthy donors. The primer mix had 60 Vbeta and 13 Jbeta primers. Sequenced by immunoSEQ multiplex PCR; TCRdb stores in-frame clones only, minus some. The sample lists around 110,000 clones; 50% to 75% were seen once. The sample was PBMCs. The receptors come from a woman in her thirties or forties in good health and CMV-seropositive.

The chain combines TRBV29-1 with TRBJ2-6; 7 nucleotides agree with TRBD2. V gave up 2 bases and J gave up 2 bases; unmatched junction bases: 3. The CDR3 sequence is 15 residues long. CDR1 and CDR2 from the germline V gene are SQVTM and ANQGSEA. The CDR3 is CSVESRGAGANVLTF. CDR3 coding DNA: TGCAGCGTTGAATCACGGGGGGCTGGGGCCAACGTCCTGACTTTC. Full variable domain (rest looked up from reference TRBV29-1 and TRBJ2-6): SAVISQKPSRDICQRGTSLTIQCQVDSQVTMMFWYRQQPGQSLTLIATANQGSEATYESGFVIDKFPISRPNLTFSTLTVSNMSPEDSSIYLCSVESRGAGANVLTFGAGSRLTVL.

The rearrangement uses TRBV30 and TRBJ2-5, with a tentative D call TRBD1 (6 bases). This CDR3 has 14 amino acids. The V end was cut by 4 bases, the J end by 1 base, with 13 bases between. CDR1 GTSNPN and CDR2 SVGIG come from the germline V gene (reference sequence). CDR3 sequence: CAWTGGGSQETQYF. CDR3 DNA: TGTGCCTGGACTGGTGGGGGCAGCCAAGAGACCCAGTACTTC.

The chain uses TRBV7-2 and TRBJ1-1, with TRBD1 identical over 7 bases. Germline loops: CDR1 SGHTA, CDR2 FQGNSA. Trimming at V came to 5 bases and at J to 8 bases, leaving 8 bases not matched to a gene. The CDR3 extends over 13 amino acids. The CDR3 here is CASSTTTGLEAFF. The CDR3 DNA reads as TGTGCCAGCAGCACTACGACAGGGTTAGAAGCTTTCTTT. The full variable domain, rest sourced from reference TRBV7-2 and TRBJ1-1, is GAGVSQSPSNKVTEKGKDVELRCDPISGHTALYWYRQSLGQGLEFLIYFQGNSAPDKSGLPSDRFSAERTGGSVSTLTIQRTQQEDSAVYLCASSTTTGLEAFFGQGTRLTVV.

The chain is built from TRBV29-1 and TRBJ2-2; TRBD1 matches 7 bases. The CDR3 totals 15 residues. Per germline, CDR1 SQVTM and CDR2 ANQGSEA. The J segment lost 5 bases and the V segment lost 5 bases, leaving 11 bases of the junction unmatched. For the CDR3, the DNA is TGCAGCGTTAAGGTCGGGACAGTCGGGACCGGGGAGCTGTTTTTT. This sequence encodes CSVKVGTVGTGELFF.

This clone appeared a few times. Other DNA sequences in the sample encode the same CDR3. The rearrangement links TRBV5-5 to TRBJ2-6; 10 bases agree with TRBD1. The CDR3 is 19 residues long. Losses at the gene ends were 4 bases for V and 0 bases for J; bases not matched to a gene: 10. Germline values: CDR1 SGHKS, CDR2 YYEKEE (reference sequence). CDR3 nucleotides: TGTGCCAGCAGCCCTTCCGGGACAGGGGACTTCTCTGGGGCCAACGTCCTGACTTTC. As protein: CASSPSGTGDFSGANVLTF.

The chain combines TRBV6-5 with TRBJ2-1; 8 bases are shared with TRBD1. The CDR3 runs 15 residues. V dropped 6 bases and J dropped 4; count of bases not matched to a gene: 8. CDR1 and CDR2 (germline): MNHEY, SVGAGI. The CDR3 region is CASSQGQEYYNEQFF. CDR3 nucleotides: TGTGCCAGCAGCCAGGGACAGGAATATTACAATGAGCAGTTCTTC.

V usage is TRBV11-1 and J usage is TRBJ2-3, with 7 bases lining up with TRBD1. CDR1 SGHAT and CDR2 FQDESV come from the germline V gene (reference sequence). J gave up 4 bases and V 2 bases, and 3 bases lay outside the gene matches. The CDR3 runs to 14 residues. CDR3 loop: CASSLTGQSDTQYF. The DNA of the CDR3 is TGTGCCAGCAGCTTAACGGGACAGTCAGATACGCAGTATTTT.

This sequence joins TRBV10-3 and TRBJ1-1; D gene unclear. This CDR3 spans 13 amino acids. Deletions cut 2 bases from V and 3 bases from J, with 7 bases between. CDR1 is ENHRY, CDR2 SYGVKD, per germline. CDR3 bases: TGTGCCATCAGTGAGGGCCGGGACACTGAAGCTTTCTTT. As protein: CAISEGRDTEAFF.

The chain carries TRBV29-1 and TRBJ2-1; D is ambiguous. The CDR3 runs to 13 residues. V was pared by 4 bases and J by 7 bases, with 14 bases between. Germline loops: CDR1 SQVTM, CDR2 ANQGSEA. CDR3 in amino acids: CSVVLPGWNEQFF. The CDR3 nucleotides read TGCAGCGTTGTACTCCCGGGTTGGAATGAGCAGTTCTTC.

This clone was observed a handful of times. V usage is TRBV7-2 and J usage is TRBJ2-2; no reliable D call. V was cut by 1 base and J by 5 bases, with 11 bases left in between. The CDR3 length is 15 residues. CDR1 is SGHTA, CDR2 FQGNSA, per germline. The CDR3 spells CASSLGWAKTGELFF. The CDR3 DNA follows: TGTGCCAGCAGCTTAGGTTGGGCTAAGACCGGGGAGCTGTTTTTT.

For the CDR3, the DNA is TGTGCCAGTAGAAGGACTGATAACACTGAAGCTTTCTTT. Its protein is CASRRTDNTEAFF. The chain joins TRBV19 to TRBJ1-1; D is unresolved. The CDR3 runs to 13 residues. V lost 6 bases, J lost 2 bases, and 10 bases lay in between. Germline V gene sequence: CDR1 LNHDA, CDR2 SQIVND (reference sequence).

The CDR3 region has the DNA TGCGCCAGCAGCCAAGATCAGGAGCGGAGCAACACCGGGGAGCTGTTTTTT. Translation gives CASSQDQERSNTGELFF. The chain is built from TRBV4-1 and TRBJ2-2; TRBD2 is a possible D gene (5 bases). Trimming shortened V by 0 bases and J by 2 bases, and 13 bases separated the two germline ends. Germline CDR1 MGHRA, CDR2 YSYEKL. This CDR3 contains 17 residues.

CDR3 bases: TGTGCCAGCAGCCAAGATGGGGCGGGAGCTCCCTACGAGCAGTACTTC. As protein: CASSQDGAGAPYEQYF. The chain has TRBV4-2 and TRBJ2-7, with 7 nucleotides matching TRBD2. With 0 bases clipped from V and 2 bases from J, the junction kept 7 bases outside the gene matches. From germline, CDR1 is LGHNA and CDR2 YNFKEQ. CDR3 length: 16 residues.

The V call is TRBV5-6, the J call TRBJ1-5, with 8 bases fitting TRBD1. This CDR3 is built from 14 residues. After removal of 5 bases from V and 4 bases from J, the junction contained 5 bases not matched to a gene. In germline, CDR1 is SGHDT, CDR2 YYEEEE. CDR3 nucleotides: TGTGCCAGCAGTCCCGACAGGGGAAATCAGCCCCAGCATTTT. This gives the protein CASSPDRGNQPQHF. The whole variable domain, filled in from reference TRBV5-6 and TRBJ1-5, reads DAGVTQSPTHLIKTRGQQVTLRCSPKSGHDTVSWYQQALGQGPQFIFQYYEEEERQRGNFPDRFSGHQFPNYSSELNVNALLLGDSALYLCASSPDRGNQPQHFGDGTRLSIL.

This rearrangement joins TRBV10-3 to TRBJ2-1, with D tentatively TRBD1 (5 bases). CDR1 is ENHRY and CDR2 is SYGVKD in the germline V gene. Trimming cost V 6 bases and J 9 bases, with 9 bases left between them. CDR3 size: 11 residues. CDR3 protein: CAISQGAEQFF. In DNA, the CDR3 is TGTGCCATCAGCCAAGGGGCTGAGCAGTTCTTC.

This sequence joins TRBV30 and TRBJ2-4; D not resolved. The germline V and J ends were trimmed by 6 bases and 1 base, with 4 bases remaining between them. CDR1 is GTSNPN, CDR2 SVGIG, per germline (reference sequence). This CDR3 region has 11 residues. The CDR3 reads CACAAKNIQYF. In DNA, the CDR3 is TGTGCCTGTGCGGCCAAAAACATTCAGTACTTC.

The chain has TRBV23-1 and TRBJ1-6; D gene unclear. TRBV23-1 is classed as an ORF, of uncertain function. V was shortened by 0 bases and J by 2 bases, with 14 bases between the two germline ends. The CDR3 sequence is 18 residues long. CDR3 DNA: TGCGCCAGCAGTCAATCCCCCCGGGTAGCTCCCTATAATTCACCCCTCCACTTT. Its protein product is CASSQSPRVAPYNSPLHF.

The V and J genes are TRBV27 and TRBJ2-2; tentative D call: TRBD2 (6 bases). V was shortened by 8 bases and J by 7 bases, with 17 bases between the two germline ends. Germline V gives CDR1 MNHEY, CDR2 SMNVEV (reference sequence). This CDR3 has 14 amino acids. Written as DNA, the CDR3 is TGTGCCAGCGGTACGGGCGTGGGAGGCGGGGAGCTGTTTTTT. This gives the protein CASGTGVGGGELFF.

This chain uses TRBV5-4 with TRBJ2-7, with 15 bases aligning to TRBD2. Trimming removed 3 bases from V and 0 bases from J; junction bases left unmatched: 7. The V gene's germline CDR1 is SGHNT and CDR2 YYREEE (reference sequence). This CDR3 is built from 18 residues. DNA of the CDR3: TGTGCCAGCAGCTCGAGGACTAGCGGGAGGGCCCTCTCCTACGAGCAGTACTTC. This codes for CASSSRTSGRALSYEQYF.

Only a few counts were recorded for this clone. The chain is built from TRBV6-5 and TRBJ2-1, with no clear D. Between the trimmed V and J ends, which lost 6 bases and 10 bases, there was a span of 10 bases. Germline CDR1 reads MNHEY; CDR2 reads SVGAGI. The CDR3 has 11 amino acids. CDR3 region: CASSRNQEQFF. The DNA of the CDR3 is TGTGCCAGCAGCCGAAACCAGGAGCAGTTCTTC.

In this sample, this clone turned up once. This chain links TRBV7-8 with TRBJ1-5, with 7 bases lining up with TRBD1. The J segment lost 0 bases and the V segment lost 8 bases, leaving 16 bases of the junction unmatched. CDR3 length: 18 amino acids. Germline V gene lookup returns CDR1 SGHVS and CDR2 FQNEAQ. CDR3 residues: CASSFGTVASYSNQPQHF. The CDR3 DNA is TGTGCCAGCTCTTTCGGGACAGTGGCCTCTTATAGCAATCAGCCCCAGCATTTT.

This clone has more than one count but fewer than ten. CDR3 coding DNA: TGCGCCAGCAGCCAAGATCCGAGAAGGGGCTATGGCTACACCTTC. Amino acids: CASSQDPRRGYGYTF. The chain combines TRBV4-1 with TRBJ1-2; tentative D call: TRBD1 (5 bases). CDR1 and CDR2 from the germline V gene are MGHRA and YSYEKL. With 0 bases removed from V and 4 bases from J, the gap between germline ends came to 12 bases. The CDR3 extends over 15 amino acids.